The 13 T cell receptor beta chains listed next were all sequenced from one sample in a study of somatic mutations in cytotoxic T cells in rheumatoid arthritis (dated by TCRdb to about 2017). Library construction relied on the immunoSEQ multiplex PCR assay. Drawn from immuneACCESS, this table holds only the in-frame rearrangements with V and J called that TCRdb kept. Clones are partly lost; checked studies trace under half to an unresolved V gene and leave the rest unexplained. Recorded for this sample are about 36,000 clones; approximately 80% of them occurred a single time. The biggest ten clones account for about 3.2% of the sample. Specimen: CD8+ T cells sorted from blood. Source of these receptors: a man aged 40-55 years in good health.

The J gene is TRBJ2-2, the V gene TRBV14, with 10 bases identical to TRBD1. V was pared by 2 bases and J by 6 bases, with 6 bases of the junction left unmatched. The V gene's germline CDR1 is SGHDN and CDR2 FVKESK. This CDR3 is built from 16 residues. The CDR3 coding sequence is TGTGCCAGCAGCCAATCACCGGGACAGGGGCCCGGGGAGCTGTTTTTT. This codes for CASSQSPGQGPGELFF.

This clone showed up just a few times. J is TRBJ1-2 and V is TRBV13; no firm D call. This CDR3 is 11 amino acids long. In germline, CDR1 is PRHDT, CDR2 FYEKMQ (reference sequence). Trimming stripped 5 bases from V and 9 bases from J, with 10 bases between. The CDR3: CASSPGESYTF. DNA of the CDR3: TGTGCCAGCAGCCCCGGGGAGAGCTACACCTTC.

This chain links TRBV9 with TRBJ1-5; perhaps TRBD1 as D (5 bases). Deletions cut 0 bases from V and 9 bases from J, with 10 bases between. This CDR3 is built from 13 residues. Germline-derived CDR1 and CDR2 are SGDLS and YYNGEE. Here the CDR3 DNA reads TGTGCCAGCAGCGTAGGGGGCCTGGGGCCCCAGCATTTT. It yields the protein CASSVGGLGPQHF.

The chain couples TRBV27 to TRBJ1-1, with D possibly matching TRBD1 (5 bases). Looked up from germline, CDR1 is MNHEY and CDR2 is SMNVEV (reference sequence). The CDR3 extends over 16 amino acids. The V and J ends lost 1 base and 8 bases respectively, with 20 bases between them. The CDR3 here is CASSLLGMMGGKEAFF. CDR3 nucleotides: TGTGCCAGCAGTTTATTAGGCATGATGGGGGGTAAGGAAGCTTTCTTT.

The chain uses TRBV4-3 and TRBJ2-5; weak D call: TRBD2 (6 bases). Germline CDR1 reads LGHNA; CDR2 reads YSLEER. CDR3 size: 15 residues. V lost 0 bases and J lost 0, with 8 bases in between. The chain's CDR3 is CASSQDWRDQETQYF. Written as DNA, the CDR3 is TGCGCCAGCAGCCAAGACTGGAGGGACCAAGAGACCCAGTACTTC.

The chain carries TRBV30 and TRBJ2-1; 10 nucleotides agree with TRBD2. The germline V gene encodes CDR1 GTSNPN and CDR2 SVGIG (reference sequence). The J segment lost 3 bases and the V segment lost 4 bases, leaving 9 bases of the junction unmatched. This CDR3 is 16 amino acids long. This CDR3 reads CAWNPLAGGFYNEQFF. The CDR3 nucleotides read TGTGCCTGGAATCCATTAGCGGGGGGTTTCTACAATGAGCAGTTCTTC.

The chain joins TRBV5-1 to TRBJ2-7; no clear D. This CDR3 comprises 13 residues. Germline V lookup: CDR1 SGHRS, CDR2 YFSETQ. V lost 0 bases, J lost 4 bases, and 8 bases lay in between. CDR3 residues: CASSLGGEYEQYF. The DNA of the CDR3 is TGCGCCAGCAGCTTGGGTGGGGAATACGAGCAGTACTTC.

This clone appeared a single time. The rearrangement links TRBV19 to TRBJ1-5, with D hard to call. The germline V gene encodes CDR1 LNHDA and CDR2 SQIVND (reference sequence). CDR3 length equals 15 residues. The V end was cut by 1 base, the J end by 8 bases, with 15 bases between. CDR3: CASSIASAPREPQHF. CDR3 DNA sequence: TGTGCCAGTAGTATAGCGTCTGCCCCCCGGGAGCCCCAGCATTTT. The entire variable domain, with the rest obtained from reference TRBV19 and TRBJ1-5, is as follows: DGGITQSPKYLFRKEGQNVTLSCEQNLNHDAMYWYRQDPGQGLRLIYYSQIVNDFQKGDIAEGYSVSREKKESFPLTVTSAQKNPTAFYLCASSIASAPREPQHFGDGTRLSIL.

The V gene is TRBV6-5, the J gene TRBJ2-1; 7 bases fit TRBD1. The trim removed 6 bases at V and 6 bases at J, leaving 8 bases unmatched. The CDR3 consists of 14 residues. Germline CDR1 reads MNHEY; CDR2 reads SVGAGI. The CDR3 sequence: CASSPIGTVNEQFF. CDR3 sequence (DNA): TGTGCCAGCAGCCCAATCGGGACAGTCAATGAGCAGTTCTTC.

V is TRBV4-1 and J is TRBJ1-2; D is undetermined. V dropped 1 base and J dropped 4 bases, with 10 bases sitting between them. This CDR3 is 14 amino acids long. CDR1 MGHRA and CDR2 YSYEKL come from the germline V gene. The CDR3 DNA sequence: TGCGCCAGCAGCCAAGTACAATCCTCCTATGGCTACACCTTC. Encoded protein: CASSQVQSSYGYTF.

This chain joins TRBV14 and TRBJ2-4, with TRBD1 matching 7 bases. Germline lookup yields CDR1 SGHDN and CDR2 FVKESK. The J segment lost 7 bases and the V segment lost 1 base, leaving 7 bases of the junction unmatched. The CDR3 is 15 amino acids. DNA of the CDR3: TGTGCCAGCAGCCAAGTCCGGGACAGAAAGAACATTCAGTACTTC. It translates to CASSQVRDRKNIQYF.

CDR3 sequence reads: CASSYQGMNTEAFF. CDR3 nucleotides: TGTGCCAGCAGTTACCAGGGGATGAACACTGAAGCTTTCTTT. This chain connects TRBV6-5 to TRBJ1-1; TRBD1 is a possible D gene (6 bases). CDR1 and CDR2 from the germline V gene are MNHEY and SVGAGI. The CDR3 has 14 residues. The V end lost 2 bases, the J end lost 0 bases, and 7 bases lay between the germline ends.

V usage is TRBV15 and J usage is TRBJ2-3, with D tentatively TRBD2 (5 bases). Trimming pared 8 bases from V and 1 base from J, leaving 16 bases between. Germline V gene data show CDR1 as LNHNV and CDR2 as YYDKDF (reference sequence). CDR3 length equals 15 residues. The CDR3, as DNA: TGTGCCACCGATGACGGGGTAAAGGGCACAGATACGCAGTATTTT. This gives the protein CATDDGVKGTDTQYF.